A selection of T cell receptor beta chains follows, all from one sample in a study of identical twins. TCRdb itself ran the 5' RACE reads through MiXCR, one entry per CDR3 protein. The table records fewer than 500,000 distinct CDR3 sequences, 14% of them present only once. These data also formed part of another study, on yellow fever vaccine responses in identical twins.

Material for sequencing was CD4+ T cells sorted from blood. These receptors originate from a woman between 18 and 30 years old in good health. CDR3s include the opening cysteine and the closing phenylalanine or tryptophan. D genes are given only for firm matches. Clone size is shown for a subset of rows, as once, few, many or a class of expanded clone.

d_gene,v_gene,j_gene,abundance,CDR3aa,CDR3nt
NA,TRBV29-1,TRBJ2-7,NA,CSVELPEAGYEQYF,TGCAGCGTTGAATTGCCGGAAGCCGGCTACGAGCAGTACTTC
NA,TRBV2,TRBJ2-1,few,CASNGLGPSGEQFF,TGTGCCAGCAATGGATTAGGGCCAAGTGGGGAGCAGTTCTTC
NA,TRBV28,TRBJ2-1,NA,CASSFNSGYNEQFF,TGTGCCAGCAGTTTTAATAGCGGTTACAATGAGCAGTTCTTC
TRBD1,TRBV29-1,TRBJ2-5,NA,CSVGTGGLETQYF,TGCAGCGTTGGGACAGGGGGCTTGGAGACCCAGTACTTC
TRBD2,TRBV4-3,TRBJ2-1,NA,CASSQGLAGGIEQFF,TGCGCCAGCAGCCAAGGGCTAGCGGGAGGTATTGAGCAGTTCTTC
TRBD2,TRBV4-1,TRBJ2-3,NA,CASSHPTSGTTDTQYF,TGCGCCAGCAGCCACCCCACTAGCGGGACCACAGATACGCAGTATTTT
NA,TRBV5-5,TRBJ2-6,NA,CASSLEGTHSGANVLTF,TGTGCCAGCAGCTTGGAGGGGACACACTCTGGGGCCAACGTCCTGACTTTC
NA,TRBV3-1,TRBJ2-7,few,CASSQDMVGPWEQYF,TGTGCCAGCAGCCAAGATATGGTGGGGCCGTGGGAGCAGTACTTC
NA,TRBV12-3/TRBV12-4,TRBJ1-1,many,CASSPQAVNTEAFF,TGTGCCAGCAGCCCCCAGGCAGTGAACACTGAAGCTTTCTTT
NA,TRBV7-2,TRBJ2-3,NA,CASSLQTSSTDTQYF,TGTGCCAGCAGCTTACAAACTTCTAGCACAGATACGCAGTATTTT
NA,TRBV3-1,TRBJ1-1,few,CASSQEFSEAFF,TGTGCCAGCAGCCAAGAATTTAGTGAAGCTTTCTTT
NA,TRBV5-1,TRBJ2-5,NA,CASSLGILQETQYF,TGCGCCAGCAGCTTAGGAATTCTCCAAGAGACCCAGTACTTC
TRBD2,TRBV5-1,TRBJ2-1,few,CASKGLAGVEQFF,TGCGCCAGCAAGGGACTAGCGGGGGTTGAGCAGTTCTTC
NA,TRBV5-4,TRBJ2-6,few,CASSLSGDGANVLTF,TGTGCCAGCAGCTTATCAGGGGATGGGGCCAACGTCCTGACTTTC
TRBD1,TRBV28,TRBJ2-2,NA,CASSPFQGDTGELFF,TGTGCCAGCAGTCCCTTTCAGGGGGACACCGGGGAGCTGTTTTTT
NA,TRBV7-6,TRBJ2-3,many,CASSPDLGGNTDTQYF,TGTGCCAGCAGCCCCGACCTGGGAGGCAACACAGATACGCAGTATTTT
NA,TRBV29-1,TRBJ2-5,NA,CSCQEWETQYF,TGCAGCTGTCAGGAGTGGGAGACCCAGTACTTC
TRBD2,TRBV20-1,TRBJ2-2,NA,CSAHGGAMAGELFF,TGCAGTGCTCACGGGGGGGCCATGGCCGGGGAGCTGTTTTTT
NA,TRBV11-2,TRBJ2-7,few,CASSDVTGPLYEQYF,TGTGCCAGCAGCGACGTGACAGGACCACTTTACGAGCAGTACTTC
NA,TRBV11-2,TRBJ2-7,few,CASSLEKGMFYEQYF,TGTGCCAGCAGCTTAGAAAAGGGGATGTTCTACGAGCAGTACTTC
TRBD1,TRBV12-3/TRBV12-4,TRBJ1-1,many,CASSLQGAQTEAFF,TGTGCCAGCAGTTTACAGGGGGCGCAAACTGAAGCTTTCTTT
TRBD1,TRBV12-3/TRBV12-4,TRBJ1-2,NA,CASSLGQGWGIAF,TGTGCCAGCAGTTTAGGACAGGGTTGGGGTATAGCCTTC
NA,TRBV3-1,TRBJ1-3,few,CASSQGTIRNTIYF,TGTGCCAGCAGCCAAGGGACTATCCGGAACACCATATATTTT
NA,TRBV11-3,TRBJ1-2,NA,CASSLTFPRGLGYTF,TGTGCCAGCAGCTTAACATTCCCCCGGGGCCTCGGCTACACCTTC
NA,TRBV7-8,TRBJ2-2,many,CASSLTGGTGELFF,TGTGCCAGCAGCCTCACCGGGGGCACCGGGGAGCTGTTTTTT
NA,TRBV18,TRBJ2-1,few,CASPRGGGNNEQFF,TGTGCCAGCCCCCGGGGAGGGGGGAACAATGAGCAGTTCTTC
NA,TRBV20-1,TRBJ1-2,few,CSARDPGNQNYGYTF,TGCAGTGCGAGGGATCCTGGCAACCAGAACTATGGCTACACCTTC
NA,TRBV27,TRBJ2-2,NA,CASSLVYYPTGELFF,TGTGCCAGCAGTTTGGTCTACTACCCCACCGGGGAGCTGTTTTTT
TRBD2,TRBV5-1,TRBJ2-1,NA,CASVPLAGNNEQFF,TGCGCCAGCGTCCCTCTAGCGGGGAACAATGAGCAGTTCTTC
TRBD2,TRBV7-8,TRBJ2-1,few,CASSLAGLAGVVNEQFF,TGTGCCAGCAGCTTAGCTGGTCTAGCGGGAGTAGTCAATGAGCAGTTCTTC
TRBD2,TRBV28,TRBJ2-1,few,CASSVTGRSSYNEQFF,TGTGCCAGCAGTGTAACCGGGAGGAGCTCCTACAATGAGCAGTTCTTC
NA,TRBV2,TRBJ2-5,few,CASSEAGADQETQYF,TGTGCCAGCAGTGAAGCTGGGGCAGACCAAGAGACCCAGTACTTC
TRBD1,TRBV20-1,TRBJ2-1,NA,CSAPGQGNNEQFF,TGCAGTGCTCCCGGACAGGGGAACAATGAGCAGTTCTTC
NA,TRBV2,TRBJ2-2,few,CASSEDLLINTGELFF,TGTGCCAGCAGTGAGGACCTACTAATTAACACCGGGGAGCTGTTTTTT
TRBD1,TRBV12-5,TRBJ2-2,NA,CASGLMTGGISDTGELFF,TGTGCTAGTGGTTTGATGACAGGGGGTATATCCGACACCGGGGAGCTGTTTTTT
NA,TRBV4-2,TRBJ1-3,NA,CASSQDLGPGNTIYF,TGTGCCAGCAGCCAAGATTTGGGACCTGGAAACACCATATATTTT
TRBD1,TRBV4-3,TRBJ2-2,NA,CASSRDRGGSNTGELFF,TGCGCCAGCAGCAGGGACAGGGGGGGCTCGAACACCGGGGAGCTGTTTTTT
NA,TRBV5-1,TRBJ2-3,many,CASSGSSTDTQYF,TGCGCCAGCAGCGGATCTAGCACAGATACGCAGTATTTT
NA,TRBV6-1,TRBJ2-2,few,CATYPGPMAGELFF,TGTGCCACTTACCCCGGGCCCATGGCCGGGGAGCTGTTTTTT
TRBD2,TRBV4-1,TRBJ2-1,few,CASSQVSELAGGLFF,TGCGCCAGCAGCCAAGTTTCGGAACTAGCGGGAGGTCTGTTCTTC
NA,TRBV20-1,TRBJ1-4,many,CSALPLSRGGEKLFF,TGCAGTGCTCTACCGCTGAGTAGAGGGGGTGAAAAACTGTTTTTT